This T cell receptor (beta chain) was recorded in a study of beta chain features in type 1 diabetes. Whole-study results and caveats: There was a possibility that cDNA sequencing over-represented cells with high TCR expression. In all four CD4+ subsets, TCRB CDR3 length was significantly, moderately reduced in type 1 diabetes.

The study reverse transcribed the entire isolated RNA, so it sequenced expressed TCRB transcripts. Generated by immunoSEQ multiplex PCR, the TCRdb table keeps only in-frame clones and is missing some. The sample has roughly 730,000 clones, roughly 13% seen once. Sampling consisted of one heparinised blood draw per donor, averaging around 100 mL. Sorting based on CD45RO/CCR7/CD25/CD127/CD95/CD27 separated CD4+ naive, central memory, regulatory and stem cell-like memory cells. Each population that was sorted was more than 98% pure. V gave up 3 bases and J gave up 7 bases, with 17 bases separating them. This CDR3 region has 15 residues. Germline lookup yields CDR1 SGHRS and CDR2 YFSETQ. This clone was seen more than once but under ten times. The target antigen is unknown.

The clonotype originates from a man aged 18 to 30 with type 1 diabetes. Sequences were obtained from naive CD4+ T cells from blood. The chain recombines TRBV5-1 with TRBJ2-1; D unclear. In nucleotides, the CDR3 is TGCGCCAGCAGCTCCCCGAAACAAAATACGAATGAGCAGTTCTTC. It encodes CASSSPKQNTNEQFF.